Shown below are 32 T cell receptor beta chains from a single sample sequenced in a study of T-cell memory formation after mild COVID-19. TCRdb redid the calling of the 5' RACE reads with MiXCR, one entry per CDR3 protein. This sample has 250,000 to 300,000 distinct CDR3 sequences, with roughly 15% found just once. Sequencing was performed on PBMCs or a T cell subset sorted from them (not recorded which). The receptors derive from a man aged 18-30 years who had mild COVID-19 (a few samples of this study predate the infection). Cell type and time point are not known.

This clonotype was seen a few times. CDR3 in amino acids: CSASWTSVTDTQYF. For the CDR3, the DNA is TGCAGTGCTAGTTGGACCTCAGTCACAGATACGCAGTATTTT. This sequence joins TRBV20-1 and TRBJ2-3, with no clear D. Germline V CDR1 and CDR2: DFQATT, SNEGSKA (reference sequence). Trimming stripped 3 bases from V and 2 bases from J, with 12 bases between. This CDR3 has 14 residues.

The rearrangement uses TRBV7-9 and TRBJ2-6; D gene ambiguous. CDR3 length: 18 residues. Trimming took 1 base from V and 0 from J, leaving 13 bases between them. Germline V gene lookup returns CDR1 SEHNR and CDR2 FQNEAQ (reference sequence). In nucleotides, the CDR3 is TGTGCCAGCAGCTTAGTTTTACGACACCACTCTGGGGCCAACGTCCTGACTTTC. Protein: CASSLVLRHHSGANVLTF.

The gene calls are TRBV5-8 and TRBJ2-5, with TRBD2 matching 10 bases. Germline V gives CDR1 SGHTS, CDR2 YDEGEE. This CDR3 region has 17 residues. The V and J ends lost 4 bases and 3 bases, in that order; junction bases with no gene match: 12. The CDR3 region is CASSPGASGGEKETQYF. The CDR3 nucleotides read TGTGCCAGCAGCCCTGGGGCTAGCGGGGGAGAGAAAGAGACCCAGTACTTC.

Regarding this clonotype: Since a much larger clone is just one base distant, this may be a read error. The V gene is TRBV9, the J gene TRBJ2-3; 7 positions agree with TRBD2. V dropped 4 bases and J dropped 3; count of bases not matched to a gene: 8. Germline loops: CDR1 SGDLS, CDR2 YYNGEE. The CDR3 spans 15 residues. This chain's CDR3 is CASSPGAGVTDTQYF. CDR3 in DNA: TGTGCCAGCAGCCCCGGCGCGGGGGTAACAGATACGCAGTATTTT.

This rearrangement joins TRBV6-2 or TRBV6-3 to TRBJ2-4, with no clear D. This CDR3 spans 16 amino acids. V was trimmed by 7 bases and J by 6 bases, leaving 22 bases between them. Per the germline V gene, CDR1 is MNHEY and CDR2 is SVGEGT. The CDR3 spells CASTRPGAPNGNIQYF. CDR3 bases: TGTGCCAGCACTCGCCCCGGAGCCCCCAATGGAAACATTCAGTACTTC.

This clonotype came up many times. The chain employs TRBV20-1 and TRBJ2-5; perhaps TRBD2 as D (5 bases). Germline loops: CDR1 DFQATT, CDR2 SNEGSKA (reference sequence). V was trimmed by 6 bases and J by 1 base, leaving 15 bases between them. The CDR3 has 14 amino acids. The CDR3 sequence: CSAPIWELQETQYF. The CDR3 nucleotides read TGCAGTGCCCCCATCTGGGAGCTCCAAGAGACCCAGTACTTC.

This clonotype was observed a few times. The V and J genes are TRBV1 and TRBJ2-7; TRBD2 is the table's D call and was not checked against the DNA. TRBV1 is a recognized pseudogene. This CDR3 is built from 15 residues. This CDR3 reads CTSSFTIAGEYEQYF. Written as DNA, the CDR3 is TGCACCAGCAGCTTCACTATAGCGGGGGAATACGAGCAGTACTTC.

CDR3 DNA: TGTGCCAGCAGTTATAATGTATACAGGGCGGAAGACTATGGCTACACCTTC. It codes for CASSYNVYRAEDYGYTF. The chain recombines TRBV6-5 with TRBJ1-2; maybe TRBD1 (6 bases). CDR3 length: 17 residues. Per the germline V gene, CDR1 is MNHEY and CDR2 is SVGAGI. V lost 3 bases and J lost 3, with 20 bases in between.

This clonotype was counted between two and nine times. CDR3 loop: CASSFDAGELFF. The CDR3, as DNA: TGTGCCAGCAGTTTTGACGCCGGGGAGCTGTTTTTT. The V gene is TRBV12-3 or TRBV12-4, the J gene TRBJ2-2, with no clear D. V lost 3 bases and J lost 6, with 5 bases in between. The CDR3 contains 12 residues.

The chain uses TRBV5-6 and TRBJ2-5; 12 nucleotides line up with TRBD2. Germline CDR1 reads SGHDT; CDR2 reads YYEEEE. V lost 4 bases to trimming and J lost 7 bases; unmatched junction nucleotides: 8. The CDR3 loop spans 15 amino acids. The CDR3 protein is CASSTGLAGQRTQYF. As DNA, the CDR3 is TGTGCCAGCAGCACCGGACTAGCGGGGCAAAGGACCCAGTACTTC.

This rearrangement joins TRBV5-1 to TRBJ2-1; perhaps TRBD1 as D (5 bases). This CDR3 has 16 residues. CDR1 is SGHRS and CDR2 is YFSETQ in the germline V gene. V was pared by 0 bases and J by 6 bases, with 16 bases between. This chain's CDR3 is CASSLVAGPGANEQFF. In DNA form, the CDR3 reads TGCGCCAGCAGCTTGGTTGCCGGCCCTGGGGCCAATGAGCAGTTCTTC.

The chain joins TRBV9 to TRBJ2-5; no reliable D call. There are 13 residues in the CDR3. The V and J ends lost 0 bases and 3 bases respectively, with 6 bases between them. The germline V gene encodes CDR1 SGDLS and CDR2 YYNGEE. DNA of the CDR3: TGTGCCAGCAGCGTAGGCCAGGAAGAGACCCAGTACTTC. It translates to CASSVGQEETQYF.

This clonotype appeared a few times. The J gene is TRBJ2-7, the V gene TRBV5-1; D is perhaps TRBD1 (6 bases). This CDR3 comprises 14 residues. V shed 8 bases and J shed 5 bases, with 20 bases lying between them. Looked up from germline, CDR1 is SGHRS and CDR2 is YFSETQ. CDR3 nucleotide sequence: TGCGCCAGTCGGAGGTTCCAGGGGAGCCACGAGCAGTACTTC. Amino acid sequence: CASRRFQGSHEQYF. Supplemented by reference TRBV5-1 and TRBJ2-7, the full variable domain reads KAGVTQTPRYLIKTRGQQVTLSCSPISGHRSVSWYQQTPGQGLQFLFEYFSETQRNKGNFPGRFSGRQFSNSRSEMNVSTLELGDSALYLCASRRFQGSHEQYFGPGTRLTVT.

The chain employs TRBV6-2 or TRBV6-3 and TRBJ1-6; no firm D call. V shed 6 bases and J shed 7 bases, with 4 bases lying between them. CDR3 size: 11 residues. The germline V gene encodes CDR1 MNHEY and CDR2 SVGEGT. CDR3 residues: CASSRNSPLHF. In DNA, the CDR3 is TGTGCCAGCAGCCGGAATTCACCCCTCCACTTT.

This clonotype was seen more than once but under ten times. The rearrangement uses TRBV6-5 and TRBJ1-2, with D unclear. CDR1 and CDR2 (germline): MNHEY, SVGAGI. Trimming left V 8 bases short and J 13 bases short, with 20 bases between. The CDR3 runs 12 residues. The CDR3 sequence is CASPNHRKSRTF. In DNA form, the CDR3 reads TGTGCCAGCCCGAATCATAGAAAATCACGCACCTTC.

This clonotype occurred a few times. This chain joins TRBV20-1 and TRBJ2-3; possible D gene TRBD2, 6 bases. The germline CDR1 and CDR2 sequences are DFQATT and SNEGSKA (reference sequence). The CDR3 runs 14 residues. V was shortened by 5 bases and J by 7 bases, with 19 bases between the two germline ends. The CDR3 spells CSASSGYWINTQYF. As DNA, the CDR3 is TGCAGTGCTTCCAGCGGGTACTGGATAAATACGCAGTATTTT.

This clonotype was found a few times. The chain recombines TRBV5-1 with TRBJ2-2; D call uncertain. Per the germline V gene, CDR1 is SGHRS and CDR2 is YFSETQ. The CDR3 runs 15 residues. V gave up 0 bases and J gave up 8 bases, with 14 bases separating them. This CDR3 is CASSLESMGRGELFF. DNA of the CDR3: TGCGCCAGCAGCTTGGAATCCATGGGTCGGGGGGAGCTGTTTTTT.

This clonotype showed up just a few times. The chain recombines TRBV29-1 with TRBJ1-1, with D tentatively TRBD1 (6 bases). CDR1 SQVTM and CDR2 ANQGSEA come from the germline V gene. The CDR3 length is 16 residues. V was pared by 3 bases and J by 0 bases, with 17 bases between. The CDR3 nucleotides are TGCAGCGTTGAGCGGGAGTGGGACATCATGAACACTGAAGCTTTCTTT. It codes for CSVEREWDIMNTEAFF.

This clonotype was seen a few times. CDR3 coding DNA: TGTGCCAGCAGCTTAGGGACGGCGTTTGATGGCTACACCTTC. It translates to CASSLGTAFDGYTF. The V gene is TRBV11-2, the J gene TRBJ1-2; D gene unclear. The V gene lost 1 base and the J gene lost 6 bases, with 12 bases spanning the gap. In germline, CDR1 is SGHAT, CDR2 FQNNGV. The CDR3 contains 14 residues.

This clonotype was recorded a few times. The rearrangement links TRBV4-1 to TRBJ2-3, with D perhaps matching TRBD2 (5 bases). This CDR3 is 13 amino acids long. Germline loops: CDR1 MGHRA, CDR2 YSYEKL. V shed 1 base and J shed 7 bases, with 9 bases lying between them. The CDR3 DNA sequence: TGCGCCAGCAGCCAAGGGGAGCGGAATACGCAGTATTTT. It translates to CASSQGERNTQYF.

The V gene is TRBV5-1, the J gene TRBJ1-2, with 7 bases lining up with TRBD1. V shed 1 base, J shed 4 bases, and the junction held 7 bases outside the gene matches. Looked up from germline, CDR1 is SGHRS and CDR2 is YFSETQ. The CDR3 is 15 amino acids. CDR3 sequence: CASSLRQGLFYGYTF. The DNA for the CDR3 is TGCGCCAGCAGCTTGAGACAGGGCCTTTTCTATGGCTACACCTTC.

The chain is built from TRBV20-1 and TRBJ2-1; 7 bases are shared with TRBD2. Germline V lookup: CDR1 DFQATT, CDR2 SNEGSKA (reference sequence). The trim removed 4 bases at V and 16 bases at J, leaving 16 bases unmatched. This CDR3 contains 13 residues. CDR3 DNA sequence: TGCAGTGCTATGAGCGGGGCCAACCCCAGGACATTCTTC. Translation gives CSAMSGANPRTFF.

The chain uses TRBV7-9 and TRBJ1-1; D is uncertain. The CDR3 extends over 14 amino acids. The germline CDR1 and CDR2 sequences are SEHNR and FQNEAQ (reference sequence). V was clipped by 2 bases and J by 1 base, with 8 bases between them. The CDR3: CASSLSTGNTEAFF. CDR3 sequence (DNA): TGTGCCAGCAGCTTATCGACGGGGAACACTGAAGCTTTCTTT.

This clonotype occurred a few times. V gene TRBV12-3 or TRBV12-4 combines with J gene TRBJ1-5; D is unresolved. CDR3 length: 16 residues. The V end lost 2 bases, the J end lost 0 bases, and 11 bases lay between the germline ends. The CDR3 sequence is CASSLYFVSSNQPQHF. CDR3 nucleotide sequence: TGTGCCAGCAGTTTATATTTCGTATCTAGCAATCAGCCCCAGCATTTT.

This clonotype showed up many times. This chain joins TRBV2 and TRBJ1-1, with TRBD1 matching over 10 bases. The trim removed 11 bases at V and 5 bases at J, leaving 5 bases unmatched. Germline-derived CDR1 and CDR2 are SNHLY and FYNNEI. The CDR3 is 12 residues long. The CDR3 region is CAGRTGGTEAFF. The CDR3 DNA follows: TGTGCCGGACGGACAGGGGGGACTGAAGCTTTCTTT.

This clonotype was seen a handful of times. The CDR3: CASMDGSRYGYTF. CDR3 nucleotide sequence: TGCGCCAGTATGGACGGCTCGCGCTATGGCTACACCTTC. This rearrangement joins TRBV5-1 to TRBJ1-2; D is unclear. Germline CDR1 is SGHRS and CDR2 is YFSETQ. The length of the CDR3 is 13 residues. V was pared by 8 bases and J by 4 bases, with 15 bases between. The entire variable domain, with the rest obtained from reference TRBV5-1 and TRBJ1-2, is as follows: KAGVTQTPRYLIKTRGQQVTLSCSPISGHRSVSWYQQTPGQGLQFLFEYFSETQRNKGNFPGRFSGRQFSNSRSEMNVSTLELGDSALYLCASMDGSRYGYTFGSGTRLTVV.

This clonotype came up a few times. J is TRBJ2-7 and V is TRBV20-1; 9 nucleotides line up with TRBD1. Germline CDR1 and CDR2: DFQATT and SNEGSKA (reference sequence). V gave up 5 bases and J gave up 5 bases; unmatched junction bases: 7. The CDR3 spans 13 residues. The CDR3 coding sequence is TGCAGTGCTCGGAGCGGGACAGGGAACGAGCAGTACGTC. Amino acids: CSARSGTGNEQYV.

The V and J genes are TRBV6-2 or TRBV6-3 and TRBJ2-2; a possible D gene is TRBD1 (6 bases). The CDR3 totals 15 residues. CDR1 is MNHEY, CDR2 SVGEGT, per germline. Trimming took 10 bases from V and 3 from J, leaving 18 bases between them. The CDR3 DNA reads TGTGCCATCCAAAGAACGGACAGAGACACCGGGGAGCTGTTTTTT. Translated, it gives CAIQRTDRDTGELFF.

This clonotype showed up many times. This rearrangement joins TRBV4-1 to TRBJ1-1; D gene uncertain. The CDR3 has 13 amino acids. V was shortened by 3 bases and J by 4 bases, with 9 bases between the two germline ends. Germline CDR1 reads MGHRA; CDR2 reads YSYEKL. The CDR3 spells CASSQGWSTEAFF. CDR3 DNA: TGCGCCAGCAGCCAGGGATGGAGCACTGAAGCTTTCTTT.

This clonotype has ten or more counts. CDR3 region: CASSLLAGQPSSYNEQFF. The CDR3 region has the DNA TGTGCCAGCAGTCTCCTAGCGGGCCAACCGAGCTCCTACAATGAGCAGTTCTTC. V and J are TRBV6-5 and TRBJ2-1, with 8 positions matching TRBD2. Trimming took 5 bases from V and 0 from J; bases not matched to a gene: 12. Germline CDR1 and CDR2: MNHEY and SVGAGI. CDR3 length equals 18 residues.

This clonotype has more than one count but fewer than ten. V usage is TRBV29-1 and J usage is TRBJ1-2, with unresolved D. The V gene's germline CDR1 is SQVTM and CDR2 ANQGSEA. V was cut by 0 bases and J by 4 bases, with 3 bases left in between. The CDR3 spans 11 residues. CDR3 protein: CSVEDPYGYTF. CDR3 bases: TGCAGCGTTGAAGACCCCTATGGCTACACCTTC.

The J gene is TRBJ1-1, the V gene TRBV12-3 or TRBV12-4; the match to TRBD1 covers 8 bases. The CDR3 consists of 16 residues. J was trimmed by 3 bases and V by 7 bases; bases with no gene match: 13. The CDR3 nucleotides read TGTGCCAGCACTGAACTAGGCAGGGGGCGGCACACTGAAGCTTTCTTT. Translation: CASTELGRGRHTEAFF.